The entry below describes one T cell receptor (beta chain). The TCR beta CDR3 regions underwent amplification using RNA transcripts as the source. Carried out on the TCR CDR3, a first-round RT-PCR used the HTBI primer set. Each CDR3 protein gets one entry after TCRdb re-called the multiplex PCR reads with MiXCR. The sample lists a few hundred thousand distinct CDR3 sequences, around 16% occurring once. This entry belongs to a study of T cells in Graves' hyperthyroidism and ophthalmopathy. Germline CDR1 MNHEY, CDR2 SVGAGI. The junction had 4 bases not matched to a gene; V was cut back by 2 bases and J by 6 bases. The CDR3 length is 14 residues.

The sample was blood. This chain links TRBV6-5 with TRBJ2-3, with 8 positions matching TRBD1. This sequence originates from a woman aged 25 to 39 with Graves' hyperthyroidism. The CDR3 bases are TGTGCCAGCAGTTACCAGACAGGGGTGGATACGCAGTATTTT. Translated, it gives CASSYQTGVDTQYF.